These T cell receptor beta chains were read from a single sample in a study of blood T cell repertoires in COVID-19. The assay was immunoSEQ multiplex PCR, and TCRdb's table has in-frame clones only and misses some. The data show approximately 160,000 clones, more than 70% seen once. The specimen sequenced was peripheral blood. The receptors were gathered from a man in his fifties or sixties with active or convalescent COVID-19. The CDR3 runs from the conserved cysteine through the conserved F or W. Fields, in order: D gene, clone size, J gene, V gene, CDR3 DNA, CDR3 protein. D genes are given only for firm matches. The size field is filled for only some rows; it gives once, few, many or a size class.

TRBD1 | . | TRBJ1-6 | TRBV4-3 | TGCGCCAGCTGCCGACAGGGTTTCGGTGAGAACCGACAGAATTCACCCCTCCACTTT | CASCRQGFGENRQNSPLHF
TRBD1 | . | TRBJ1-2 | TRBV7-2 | TGTGCCAGCAGCTCCAGGGGGCGCACCTATGGCTACACCTTC | CASSSRGRTYGYTF
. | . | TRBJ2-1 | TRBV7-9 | TGTGCCAGCGAGGGGGACGGTGAGCAGTTCTTC | CASEGDGEQFF
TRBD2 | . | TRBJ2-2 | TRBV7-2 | TGTGCCAGCAGCCCGAGCGGGAGTGGCACCGGGGAGCTGTTTTTT | CASSPSGSGTGELFF
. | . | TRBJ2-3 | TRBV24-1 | TGTGCCACCAGTGATTCGCGCCAAACCACAGATACGCAGTATTTT | CATSDSRQTTDTQYF
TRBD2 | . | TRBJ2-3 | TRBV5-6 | TGTGCCAGCAGCAAGACTAGCGGAGAAACCACAGATACGCAGTATTTT | CASSKTSGETTDTQYF
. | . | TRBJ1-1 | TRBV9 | TGTGCCAGCAGCGCGGACGAGACAGATCCTAACACTGAAGCTTTCTTT | CASSADETDPNTEAFF
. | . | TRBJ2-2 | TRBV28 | TGTGCCAGCACGGAGAATCACGGGGAGCTGTTTTTT | CASTENHGELFF
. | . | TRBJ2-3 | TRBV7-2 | TGTGCCAGCAGCTTAGCGGCGGGACGGCCAGATACGCAGTATTTT | CASSLAAGRPDTQYF
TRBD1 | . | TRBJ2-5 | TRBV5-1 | TGCGCCAGCAGCTACCCAGGGGGCGGGGAGACCCAGTACTTC | CASSYPGGGETQYF
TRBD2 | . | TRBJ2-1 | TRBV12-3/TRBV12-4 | TGTGCCAGCAGCGGACTAGTTTACAATGAGCAGTTCTTC | CASSGLVYNEQFF
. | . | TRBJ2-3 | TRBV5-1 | TGCGCCAGCAGCTTGGGCGGTACCAGCACAGATACGCAGTATTTT | CASSLGGTSTDTQYF
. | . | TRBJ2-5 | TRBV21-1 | TGTGCCAGCGGCGACTCGAGGGAGACCCAGTACTTC | CASGDSRETQYF
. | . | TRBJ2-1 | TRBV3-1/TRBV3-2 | TGTGCCAGCCACCGGACTCGTACCTTGAATGAGCAGTTCTTC | CASHRTRTLNEQFF
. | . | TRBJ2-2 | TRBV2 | TGTGCCAGCAGTGCCGCCGGGGTTCCCACCGGGGAGCTGTTTTTT | CASSAAGVPTGELFF
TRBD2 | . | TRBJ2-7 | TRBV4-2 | TGTGCCAGCAGCCAGGGACTAGCGGGAGGGCCGGTTCCCGAGCAGTACTTC | CASSQGLAGGPVPEQYF
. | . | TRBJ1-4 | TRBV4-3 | TGCGCCAGCAGCCAAGATAAGAACTTTTACGAAAAACTGTTTTTT | CASSQDKNFYEKLFF
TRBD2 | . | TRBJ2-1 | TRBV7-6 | TGTGCCAGCAGCTCGGGACTAGCGGTCTACAATGAGCAGTTCTTC | CASSSGLAVYNEQFF
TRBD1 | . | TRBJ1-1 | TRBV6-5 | TGTGCCAGCAGTTACCCAGGACAGGGGGGCACTGAAGCTTTCTTT | CASSYPGQGGTEAFF
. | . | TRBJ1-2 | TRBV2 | TGTGCCAGCATTTATCAAATCGGGTATGGCTACACCTTC | CASIYQIGYGYTF
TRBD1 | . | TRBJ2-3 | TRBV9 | TGTGCCAGCAGCTCGACCCTCCTCCGGGACAGGAGCACAGATACGCAGTATTTT | CASSSTLLRDRSTDTQYF
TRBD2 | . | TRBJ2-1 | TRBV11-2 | TGTGCCAGCAGCCCCGGACTAGCGGCAAACAATGAGCAGTTCTTC | CASSPGLAANNEQFF
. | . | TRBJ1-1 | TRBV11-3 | TGTGCCAGCAGCCCCCCCCGGGGATGCCGCCCTGAAGCTTTCTTT | CASSPPRGCRPEAFF
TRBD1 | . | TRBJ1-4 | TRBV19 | TGTGCCAGTAACGACAGGGTACACGAAAAACTGTTTTTT | CASNDRVHEKLFF
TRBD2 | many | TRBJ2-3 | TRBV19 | TGTGCCAGTAGTATAGTTTCCGGGGGGGGAGCAGATACGCAGTATTTT | CASSIVSGGGADTQYF
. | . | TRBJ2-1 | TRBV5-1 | TGCGCCAGCAGCCTGGTTTCTACTGGCTCCTACAATGAGCAGTTCTTC | CASSLVSTGSYNEQFF
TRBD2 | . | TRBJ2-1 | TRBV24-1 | TGTGCCACCAGTGATTTGCCCGTAGGACTAGCGGGAGTAGGGGATGAGCAGTTCTTC | CATSDLPVGLAGVGDEQFF
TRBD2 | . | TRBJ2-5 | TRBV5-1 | TGCGCCAGCAGCAGGGGACTAGCGAGAACCCGTGGGGAGACCCAGTACTTC | CASSRGLARTRGETQYF
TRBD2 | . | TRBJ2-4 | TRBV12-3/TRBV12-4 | TGTGCCAGCAGTACCTTAGCGGGAGGGCGGTACTTC | CASSTLAGGRYF
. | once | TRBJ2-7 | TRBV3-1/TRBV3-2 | TGTGCCAGCAGCCAAGGACAGACAAGGGCCTACGAGCAGTACTTC | CASSQGQTRAYEQYF
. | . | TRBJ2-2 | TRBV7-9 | TGTGCCAGTCCCGTTTCGACGGGAAACACCGGGGAGCTGTTTTTT | CASPVSTGNTGELFF
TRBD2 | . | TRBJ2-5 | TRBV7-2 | TGTGCCAGCAGCCTCTCTAGCGGGGGGGTGGGTCAAGAGACCCAGTACTTC | CASSLSSGGVGQETQYF
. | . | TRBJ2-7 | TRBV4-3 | TGCGCCAGCAGCCAAGATCGCGACTCCGCTGACGAGCAGTACTTC | CASSQDRDSADEQYF
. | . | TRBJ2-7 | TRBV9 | TGTGCCAGCAGCGTAGGGGGGGGGCCTCGGAACGAGCAGTACTTC | CASSVGGGPRNEQYF
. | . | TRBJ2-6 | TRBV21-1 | TGTGCCAGCAGCAAAGGACTAGTCTTTGGGGCCAACGTCCTGACTTTC | CASSKGLVFGANVLTF
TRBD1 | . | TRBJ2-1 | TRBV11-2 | TGTGCCAGCAGCTCCACAGGGGGCAGCTCCTACAATGAGCAGTTCTTC | CASSSTGGSSYNEQFF
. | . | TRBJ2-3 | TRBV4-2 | TGTGCCAGCAGCCTGGACTTGATTGATACGCAGTATTTT | CASSLDLIDTQYF
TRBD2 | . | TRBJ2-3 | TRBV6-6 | TGTGCCAGCACTCCATCAATCCTAGCGGGGGGGATAGGTACGCAGTATTTT | CASTPSILAGGIGTQYF
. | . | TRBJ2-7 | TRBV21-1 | TGTGCCAGCAGCAAAGTTCTCAAGGAGGGTGGGGGCTACGAGCAGTACTTC | CASSKVLKEGGGYEQYF